This T cell receptor (beta chain) was recovered during a study of T cells in Graves' hyperthyroidism and ophthalmopathy. Study-level background: Any treatment followed the collection of peripheral blood at initial diagnosis. Study results and limitations: A model of 13 V-J features distinguished ophthalmopathy from stable hyperthyroidism.

This clonotype was seen only a few times. Its antigen is as yet unknown. Authors of the study amplified TCR beta CDR3 regions from RNA transcripts. Researchers ran a first-round RT-PCR on the TCR CDR3 using the HTBI primer set. One entry per CDR3 protein results from TCRdb running MiXCR on the multiplex PCR reads. In the table there are under 250,000 distinct CDR3 sequences, less than 20% of which are singletons. With 5 bases removed from V and 11 bases from J, the gap between germline ends came to 10 bases. The length of the CDR3 is 12 residues. Germline assignment: CDR1 SEHNR and CDR2 FQNEAQ (reference sequence). Graves' hyperthyroidism without ophthalmopathy progression within 18 months was termed stable.

The clonotype was recovered from a woman aged 45-65 years with Graves' hyperthyroidism. The gene calls are TRBV7-9 and TRBJ1-6; D ambiguous. Sequenced input: blood. Written as DNA, the CDR3 is TGTGCCAGCAGCCCAGCGGTTACACCCCTCCACTTT. The encoded protein is CASSPAVTPLHF.